A selection of T cell receptor beta chains follows, all from one sample in a study of patients and donors after allogeneic stem cell transplantation. TCRdb used MiXCR to reprocess the RT-PCR reads, holding one entry per CDR3 protein. The sample consists of about a million distinct CDR3 sequences, roughly 17% of them appearing once. Input material: blood, either unsorted or a sorted T cell fraction (not recorded which). All receptors come from a human donor who was either an allogeneic HSCT recipient or a stem cell or donor lymphocyte infusion donor (not recorded which). It is not recorded whose cells these are; they may come from a transplant donor. The CDR3 runs from the conserved cysteine through the conserved F or W. The D gene is left open where the match is weak. Rows give clone size only sometimes, using once, few, many, or a class for an expanded clone.

>.|TRBV6-1|few|TRBJ2-3
TGTGCCAGCGGGCTTACAGGAGTAGATACGCAGTATTTT
CASGLTGVDTQYF
>.|TRBV19|.|TRBJ2-7
TGTGCCAGTAGTATTGAGAGGTCCTACGAGCAGTACTTC
CASSIERSYEQYF
>TRBD2|TRBV6-1|.|TRBJ2-1
TGTGCCAGCAGTCGACTAGCGGGAGGAGTCATGTCCTACAATGAGCAGTTCTTC
CASSRLAGGVMSYNEQFF
>.|TRBV20-1|few|TRBJ1-6
TGCAGTGCTAGGCGGGACATGAGCTCCTATAATTCACCCCTCCACTTT
CSARRDMSSYNSPLHF
>.|TRBV27|few|TRBJ1-5
TGTGCCAGCGCCGTCGACATAAATCAGCCCCAGCATTTT
CASAVDINQPQHF
>.|TRBV6-2/TRBV6-3|.|TRBJ1-2
TGTGCCAGCAGCAACTCGGTCAGGGGCGTCGGATATGGCTACACCTTC
CASSNSVRGVGYGYTF
>.|TRBV20-1|few|TRBJ2-1
TGCAGTGCTAGAGATGCTCGGACCGGGGCTTTCAATGAGCAGTTCTTC
CSARDARTGAFNEQFF
>TRBD1|TRBV11-1|.|TRBJ2-7
TGTGCCAGCAGCCCTGCTGAGGGCAGGGGGTACTCCTACGAGCAGTACTTC
CASSPAEGRGYSYEQYF
>TRBD2|TRBV5-1|many|TRBJ2-1
TGCGCCAGCAGCTTGGTGGCTAGCGGGTACAATGAGCAGTTCTTC
CASSLVASGYNEQFF
>.|TRBV6-2/TRBV6-3|many|TRBJ1-1
TGTGCCAGCAGTTCTAAGACTGATTTGAACACTGAAGCTTTCTTT
CASSSKTDLNTEAFF
>.|TRBV9|few|TRBJ2-3
TGTGCCAGCAGCGTAGATCAGGGACTCCCGCTAGGAGATACGCAGTATTTT
CASSVDQGLPLGDTQYF
>.|TRBV12-5|few|TRBJ1-5
TGTGCTAGTGGTTTGGAAGGTAGGCCCCAGCATTTT
CASGLEGRPQHF
>.|TRBV4-2|.|TRBJ1-4
TGTGCCAGCAGCCAAATCAGGGGCGTGATTGAAAAACTGTTTTTT
CASSQIRGVIEKLFF
>.|TRBV7-2|.|TRBJ2-7
TGTGCCAGCAGCTTAGCGTACGAGAATTCCTACGAGCAGTACTTC
CASSLAYENSYEQYF
>.|TRBV15|many|TRBJ2-3
TGTGCCACCAGCAGAGTTGGAACTAGCACAGATACGCAGTATTTT
CATSRVGTSTDTQYF
>.|TRBV29-1|.|TRBJ1-2
TGCAGCGTCCTTTACAGGGCGGAGAATGGCTACACCTTC
CSVLYRAENGYTF
>.|TRBV6-1|.|TRBJ1-3
TGTGCCAGCAGCCCGCTAGGGGGTCGGAACACCATATATTTT
CASSPLGGRNTIYF
>TRBD2|TRBV24-1|few|TRBJ2-2
TGTGCCACCAGTGACCTGGGGGGGGGTACGAACACCGGGGAGCTGGTTTTT
CATSDLGGGTNTGELVF
>.|TRBV4-2|.|TRBJ1-2
TGTGCCAGCAGCCAAGATGCAGGGGTTGCCAGCTATGGCTACACCTTC
CASSQDAGVASYGYTF
>.|TRBV4-1|.|TRBJ2-5
TGCGCCAGCAGCCAAGTGTGGAGCTACCTCCAAGAGACCCAGTACTTC
CASSQVWSYLQETQYF
>.|TRBV11-1|.|TRBJ2-6
TGTGCCAGCAGCTTAGCGCGGGGTACAGACTCTGGGGCCAACGTCCTGACTTTC
CASSLARGTDSGANVLTF
>TRBD2|TRBV12-3/TRBV12-4|few|TRBJ2-7
TGTGCCAGCAGTTTCGAGCGGGACCGTACCTACGAGCAGTACTTC
CASSFERDRTYEQYF
>.|TRBV12-3/TRBV12-4|many|TRBJ2-1
TGTGCCAGCAGTCCACGGGACACTGAGCAGTTCTTC
CASSPRDTEQFF
>.|TRBV5-1|few|TRBJ2-1
TGCGCCAGCAGCTTTATTTCGGAAGGTCCGTGGTTCTTC
CASSFISEGPWFF
>.|TRBV3-1|.|TRBJ2-3
TGTGCCAGCAGCCAAGATCCCAGGGGGGGCCGATTTGGGACAGATACGCAGTATTTT
CASSQDPRGGRFGTDTQYF
>.|TRBV29-1|.|TRBJ1-3
TGCAGCGTGCAGGGAACCGGAAACACCATATATTTT
CSVQGTGNTIYF
>TRBD1|TRBV5-1|few|TRBJ1-2
TGCGCCAGCAGCCCGCACAGGGGAGGCTACACCTTC
CASSPHRGGYTF